Listed below are T cell receptor beta chains from one sample, sequenced in a study of cytomegalovirus exposure and HLA in healthy donors. Generated by immunoSEQ multiplex PCR, the TCRdb table keeps only in-frame clones and is missing some. The top ten clones hold 1.9% of a sample with 95,000 to 150,000 clones, over 15% of them seen once. The sample taken for sequencing was PBMCs. The origin of the receptors is a woman younger than 30 in good health and CMV-seronegative. Each CDR3 is given with its conserved first and last residue.

J gene: TRBJ2-3; V gene: TRBV6-1; CDR3 protein: CASSEGQGAPDTQYF
J gene: TRBJ2-1; V gene: TRBV7-3; CDR3 protein: CASSLSAAEEQFF
J gene: TRBJ2-1; V gene: TRBV28; CDR3 protein: CASSLSGDNEQFF
J gene: TRBJ2-2; V gene: TRBV5-4; CDR3 protein: CASSPNRVETGELFF
J gene: TRBJ2-5; V gene: TRBV18; CDR3 protein: CASSPPAGGETQYF
J gene: TRBJ2-1; V gene: TRBV6-5; CDR3 protein: CASSYSIGGTYNEQFF
J gene: TRBJ1-6; V gene: TRBV5-1; CDR3 protein: CASSLDGQGNSPLHF
J gene: TRBJ1-1; V gene: TRBV29-1; CDR3 protein: CSVEDGQGTEAFF
J gene: TRBJ1-2; V gene: TRBV5-4; CDR3 protein: CASSSTDYGYTF
J gene: TRBJ2-5; V gene: TRBV9; CDR3 protein: CASTLSQGAEETQYF
J gene: TRBJ2-7; V gene: TRBV28; CDR3 protein: CASSLGQTYEQYF
J gene: TRBJ1-1; V gene: TRBV5-4; CDR3 protein: CASSLSVGGGTEAFF
J gene: TRBJ2-7; V gene: TRBV29-1; CDR3 protein: CSVLGLAGAYEQYF
J gene: TRBJ2-5; V gene: TRBV7-9; CDR3 protein: CASSALRGGQETQYF
J gene: TRBJ2-3; V gene: TRBV7-9; CDR3 protein: CASSGFREGPNTQYF
J gene: TRBJ1-6; V gene: TRBV30; CDR3 protein: CAWSPRQSSYNSPLHF
J gene: TRBJ1-5; V gene: TRBV5-5; CDR3 protein: CASSLGSGYNQPQHF
J gene: -; V gene: TRBV29-1; CDR3 protein: CSVYTTFYEQYF
J gene: TRBJ1-2; V gene: TRBV29-1; CDR3 protein: CSVRAGTGGFSSGYTF
J gene: TRBJ2-3; V gene: TRBV28; CDR3 protein: CASSLWAGGNGNTQYF
J gene: TRBJ2-3; V gene: TRBV6-5; CDR3 protein: CASSYNSAGVGDTQYF
J gene: TRBJ2-1; V gene: TRBV7-2; CDR3 protein: CASSATSGGAYEQFF
J gene: TRBJ2-7; V gene: TRBV28; CDR3 protein: CASSFKDRVAYEQYF
J gene: TRBJ2-1; V gene: TRBV28; CDR3 protein: CASSSVALAGTHNEQFF
J gene: TRBJ1-2; V gene: TRBV28; CDR3 protein: CASSLGQGRWYGYTF